This T cell receptor (beta chain) was found in a study of T cell responses to AZD1222 COVID-19 vaccine. General study findings and limits: Distributed over spike, vaccine-associated CD4 TCRs predominated at 160-218 and 743-854. Donors, mostly white British, included more females; clonal diversity was possibly underestimated.

This CDR3 spans 13 amino acids. Germline V gene sequence: CDR1 SGHNT, CDR2 YENEEA. Trimming removed 3 bases from V and 2 bases from J, with 7 bases in between. This clone has a handful of counts. Its antigen is unknown. Sequencing used immunoSEQ multiplex PCR; TCRdb keeps in-frame clones, though not all of them. The profile shows approximately 73,000 clones, 65% to 85% of them singletons. Source: peripheral blood, taken on day 0 of AZD1222 vaccination. This sequence joins TRBV11-3 and TRBJ1-1; D gene ambiguous. This sequence was found in an adult in good health. The CDR3 loop reads CASSFGYNTEAFF. The DNA of the CDR3 is TGTGCCAGCAGCTTCGGATACAACACTGAAGCTTTCTTT. The full variable domain, with the rest looked up from reference TRBV11-3 and TRBJ1-1, is EAGVVQSPRYKIIEKKQPVAFWCNPISGHNTLYWYLQNLGQGPELLIRYENEEAVDDSQLPKDRFSAERLKGVDSTLKIQPAELGDSAVYLCASSFGYNTEAFFGQGTRLTVV.